This T cell receptor (beta chain) was captured in a study of cytomegalovirus exposure and HLA in healthy donors. Remarks on this clone: Its antigen is as yet unknown.

General observations from the study: An analysis that was carried out later associated 16,000 or so TCR beta sequences with HLA alleles at 0.05 false discovery rate.

Researchers ran the PCR with 60 Vbeta and 13 Jbeta primers. The repertoire was sequenced with immunoSEQ multiplex PCR; TCRdb's copy has only in-frame clones and lacks some. The sample lists just over 150,000 clones; approximately 79% were seen once. This CDR3 has 15 amino acids. Germline-derived CDR1 and CDR2 are MGHDK and SYGVNS. V dropped 2 bases and J dropped 6 bases, with 17 bases sitting between them. The receptor was derived from a woman aged 45-65 years in good health and CMV-seropositive. The sample was PBMCs. This chain links TRBV25-1 with TRBJ2-7; D possibly corresponds to TRBD2 (6 bases). Written as DNA, the CDR3 is TGTGCCAGCAGTGAACTAGCGATGGGTTATGGCGAGCAGTACTTC. Translating it yields CASSELAMGYGEQYF.